This T cell receptor beta chain was observed in a study of OX40 agonist ivuxolimab in advanced cancers. Whole-study context: Three patients had partial responses: one hepatocellular carcinoma, two cutaneous melanoma.

The data were produced by immunoSEQ multiplex PCR, yet TCRdb's version contains in-frame clones alone and is incomplete. Of 89,000 or so clones listed, around 90% are singletons. V was pared by 5 bases and J by 8 bases, with 17 bases between. Germline CDR1 reads SGHRS; CDR2 reads YFSETQ. The CDR3 has 14 amino acids. This TCR was recovered from an adult with an advanced solid tumor such as melanoma, head and neck, liver or kidney cancer. This specimen consisted of CD4+ or CD8+ T cells sorted from blood, obtained in a trial of the OX40 agonist ivuxolimab. V usage is TRBV5-1 and J usage is TRBJ2-1; possibly TRBD1 for D (6 bases). Here the CDR3 DNA reads TGCGCCAGCAGACGACAGGAGGTGCTAGATGAGCAGTTCTTC. Its protein product is CASRRQEVLDEQFF. Looking up the rest from reference TRBV5-1 and TRBJ2-1 gives the full variable domain: KAGVTQTPRYLIKTRGQQVTLSCSPISGHRSVSWYQQTPGQGLQFLFEYFSETQRNKGNFPGRFSGRQFSNSRSEMNVSTLELGDSALYLCASRRQEVLDEQFFGPGTRLTVL.